This TCR beta chain was obtained from a study of control samples from healthy donors and cancer patients. The germline CDR1 and CDR2 sequences are LGHDT and YNNKEL (reference sequence). V lost 1 base and J lost 4, with 10 bases in between. CDR3 length: 14 residues. Data came from immunoSEQ multiplex PCR; TCRdb stores just in-frame clones and leaves some out. The table includes around 85,000 clones, approximately 88% detected once. V is TRBV3-1 (or the pseudogene TRBV3-2) and J is TRBJ1-2; maybe TRBD1 (5 bases). This receptor was taken from a woman aged 55-70 years in good health. The sample comprised blood. CDR3 DNA: TGTGCCAGCAGCCAAGTATCCGGGACCTATGGCTACACCTTC. Its translation is CASSQVSGTYGYTF.